Detailed here is one T cell receptor (beta chain). Its specificity is unknown. The CDR3 has 15 residues. Looked up from germline, CDR1 is SGHKS and CDR2 is YYEKEE (reference sequence). The CD45RO-CCR7+CD27+CD95- phenotype denoted naive CD8+ T cells. UMI-labeled TRB cDNA libraries were prepared by 5' RACE. TCRdb derives one entry per CDR3 protein from the 5' RACE reads, leaving out DNA. The repertoire table contains 150,000 or so distinct CDR3 sequences. These data are taken from a study of CXCR3-negative and CXCR3-positive naive CD8 T cells. Study-level points and caveats: Unlike memory cells, which differed, naive CXCR3-negative and CXCR3-positive cells had similar TRBV-TRBJ usage. Naive subsets were similarly diverse, while memory CD8+ repertoires were much less diverse. Cryopreserved cells showed partially decreased CXCR3 expression, and most assays used fresh PBMCs. Hydrophobicity of TRB CDR3s was greater in CXCR3-positive naive cells than in CXCR3-negative naive cells.

This TCR came from a human donor in good health. Some clones in this sample may be carry-over from other donors' samples. The gene calls are TRBV5-5 and TRBJ2-2; TCRdb lists TRBD2, though no DNA is available to test this call. The sample consisted of naive CXCR3+ CD8+ T cells from blood. Specified subset: CD45RO-CCR7+CD27+CD95- naive CD8+ T cells expressing CXCR3 (TNR3+). The CDR3 is CASSLVRGYTGELFF. Full variable domain (outside the CDR3, taken from reference TRBV5-5 and TRBJ2-2): DAGVTQSPTHLIKTRGQQVTLRCSPISGHKSVSWYQQVLGQGPQFIFQYYEKEERGRGNFPDRFSARQFPNYSSELNVNALLLGDSALYLCASSLVRGYTGELFFGEGSRLTVL.